This T cell receptor beta chain was recovered during a study of vaccination effects on CD4 cells after COVID-19. Of note for this clone: Its target is unknown.

Notes on the study in general: Common cold coronaviruses were cross-recognized by only 1 of 255 vaccine-induced clones in healthy vaccinees. Late in the post-vaccination period, infection-induced and vaccine-induced clones underwent marked clonal contraction.

Before any sequencing was done, the ViraFEST assay used viral peptide pools to expand antigen-specific CD4+ T cells. CD4+ T cells were isolated after around ten days of culture. According to the study, vaccine recipients showed no prior SARS-CoV-2 infection and negative nucleocapsid antibodies. A density of roughly 2 million PBMC per well was used; these cells were cultured with about 9.1 IU/ml IL-2 and roughly 10 ug/ml peptides. From germline, CDR1 is MNHEY and CDR2 SVGAGI. The CDR3 sequence is 13 residues long. With 5 bases clipped from V and 4 bases from J, the junction kept 4 bases outside the gene matches. Clones were read by immunoSEQ multiplex PCR, and TCRdb kept only the in-frame ones, dropping some. Counted here are about 54,000 clones, around 80% occurring once; the ten biggest clones make up more than 2%.

This TCR came from a human donor who received a COVID-19 vaccine. V and J are TRBV6-5 and TRBJ1-2, with TRBD1 matching 7 bases. This specimen consisted of CD4+ T cells from PBMCs cultured with HCoV-229E spike peptides, obtained before COVID-19 vaccination. This CDR3 is CASSPRTGYGYTF. The CDR3 nucleotides are TGTGCCAGCAGTCCCCGGACAGGCTATGGCTACACCTTC.